The 13 T cell receptor beta chains below come from one sample, sequenced in a study of cytomegalovirus exposure and HLA in healthy donors. This PCR relied on a set of 60 Vbeta primers and 13 Jbeta primers. The data were produced by immunoSEQ multiplex PCR, yet TCRdb's version contains in-frame clones alone and is incomplete. The table shows over 110,000 clones, with around three quarters occurring only once. Sequenced material: PBMCs. These receptors were taken from a woman aged 18-29 years in good health and CMV-seropositive.

The chain recombines TRBV27 with TRBJ2-3; D is possibly TRBD1 (5 bases). The CDR3 loop spans 13 amino acids. Germline assignment: CDR1 MNHEY and CDR2 SMNVEV (reference sequence). Deletions cut 3 bases from V and 6 bases from J, with 10 bases between. CDR3 residues: CASSLSPGDTQYF. CDR3 coding DNA: TGTGCCAGCAGTTTGTCTCCAGGGGATACGCAGTATTTT.

In its sample, this clone was seen once. The rearrangement joins TRBV5-1 to TRBJ2-1; a weak D match, TRBD2 (5 bases). Per germline, CDR1 SGHRS and CDR2 YFSETQ. The length of the CDR3 is 18 residues. With 1 base removed from V and 3 bases from J, the gap between germline ends came to 20 bases. The CDR3 DNA follows: TGCGCCAGCAGCTTGTCTGGCCGGAACCCCGGGATCTACAATGAGCAGTTCTTC. This encodes CASSLSGRNPGIYNEQFF.

The table lists this clone with a few counts. Distinct nucleotide sequences in the sample also encode this CDR3. The chain carries TRBV30 and TRBJ2-4; maybe TRBD2 (5 bases). The CDR3 covers 15 residues. V gave up 7 bases and J gave up 1 base, with 17 bases separating them. Germline loops: CDR1 GTSNPN, CDR2 SVGIG (reference sequence). The CDR3 DNA is TGTGCCTACCTAGGACGCGGCGGGGCCAAAAACATTCAGTACTTC. Translating gives CAYLGRGGAKNIQYF. The variable domain in full, with the rest retrieved from reference TRBV30 and TRBJ2-4, is SQTIHQWPATLVQPVGSPLSLECTVEGTSNPNLYWYRQAAGRGLQLLFYSVGIGQISSEVPQNLSASRPQDRQFILSSKKLLLSDSGFYLCAYLGRGGAKNIQYFGAGTRLSVL.

This chain connects TRBV7-2 to TRBJ1-1, with 7 bases fitting TRBD1. CDR1 is SGHTA and CDR2 is FQGNSA in the germline V gene. With 8 bases clipped from V and 1 base from J, the junction kept 4 bases outside the gene matches. The CDR3 sequence is 13 residues long. Here the CDR3 DNA reads TGTGCCAGCGAGGGACAGCCGAACACTGAAGCTTTCTTT. It translates to CASEGQPNTEAFF.

This clone was found a few times. This chain joins TRBV4-1 and TRBJ1-1; possible D gene TRBD1, 5 bases. The CDR3 covers 17 residues. Trimming pared 0 bases from V and 0 bases from J, leaving 14 bases between. In germline, CDR1 is MGHRA, CDR2 YSYEKL. For the CDR3, the DNA is TGCGCCAGCAGCCAAGATTACTTGGGACTGATGAACACTGAAGCTTTCTTT. Translated, it gives CASSQDYLGLMNTEAFF.

The chain has TRBV5-1 and TRBJ2-7; TRBD2 agrees at 7 bases. V lost 3 bases, J lost 0 bases, and 6 bases stayed unmatched. Germline V CDR1 and CDR2: SGHRS, YFSETQ. There are 15 residues in the CDR3. CDR3 loop: CASSSPRGSSYEQYF. The CDR3 region has the DNA TGCGCCAGCAGCTCCCCGCGCGGGAGCTCCTACGAGCAGTACTTC.

The gene calls are TRBV6-4 and TRBJ2-1, with a tentative D call TRBD1 (5 bases). CDR3 size: 13 residues. The germline V and J ends were trimmed by 0 bases and 9 bases, with 9 bases remaining between them. CDR1 is MRHNA, CDR2 SNTAGT, per germline. The CDR3 DNA follows: TGTGCCAGCAGTGACTCCCCCCAGGGTGAGCAGTTCTTC. Translating it yields CASSDSPQGEQFF.

The rearrangement uses TRBV12-5 and TRBJ2-5; D remains unclear. The CDR3 sequence is 13 residues long. The V and J ends lost 4 bases and 2 bases respectively, with 8 bases between them. Per germline, CDR1 LGHNT and CDR2 FRNRAP. This CDR3 reads CASGSGEQETQYF. DNA for the CDR3: TGTGCTAGTGGTTCTGGAGAACAAGAGACCCAGTACTTC.

The J gene is TRBJ2-3, the V gene TRBV6-1; 9 bases are a match to TRBD2. The CDR3 has 15 residues. Germline assignment: CDR1 MNHNS and CDR2 SASEGT. Trimming cost V 1 base and J 1 base; bases outside gene matches: 0. The CDR3 DNA reads TGTGCCAGCAGTGAAGGGACTAGCGGCACAGATACGCAGTATTTT. Its translation: CASSEGTSGTDTQYF.

The chain employs TRBV19 and TRBJ1-1; tentative D call: TRBD1 (5 bases). V lost 6 bases, J lost 0 bases, and 11 bases lay in between. The length of the CDR3 is 14 residues. The germline gives CDR1 LNHDA, CDR2 SQIVND (reference sequence). The CDR3 spells CASRVGRVNTEAFF. As DNA, the CDR3 is TGTGCCAGTAGGGTAGGCAGGGTGAACACTGAAGCTTTCTTT.

The rearrangement joins TRBV19 to TRBJ1-1, with TRBD1 as a possible D gene (6 bases). Germline V gene data show CDR1 as LNHDA and CDR2 as SQIVND (reference sequence). The ends were cut back, 6 bases at V and 1 base at J, with 15 bases in the middle. The CDR3 sequence is 15 residues long. The chain's CDR3 is CASSLDRFGNTEAFF. The CDR3 DNA sequence: TGTGCCAGTAGCCTCGACAGGTTCGGGAACACTGAAGCTTTCTTT.

CDR3 bases: TGTGCCAGCAGCCGCGCGGGACAGGAATATGGCTACACCTTC. Translation: CASSRAGQEYGYTF. The chain links TRBV13 to TRBJ1-2; 8 nucleotides match TRBD1. J was trimmed by 5 bases and V by 5 bases; bases with no gene match: 7. This CDR3 is 14 amino acids long. Germline assignment: CDR1 PRHDT and CDR2 FYEKMQ (reference sequence). Drawing the rest from reference TRBV13 and TRBJ1-2, the complete variable domain is AAGVIQSPRHLIKEKRETATLKCYPIPRHDTVYWYQQGPGQDPQFLISFYEKMQSDKGSIPDRFSAQQFSDYHSELNMSSLELGDSALYFCASSRAGQEYGYTFGSGTRLTVV.

The chain combines TRBV6-5 with TRBJ2-5; tentative D call: TRBD2 (6 bases). Germline V CDR1 and CDR2: MNHEY, SVGAGI. This CDR3 has 15 amino acids. Trimming stripped 0 bases from V and 0 bases from J, with 8 bases between. The CDR3 protein is CASSYSGGNQETQYF. DNA for the CDR3: TGTGCCAGCAGTTACTCGGGGGGAAACCAAGAGACCCAGTACTTC.